What follows are 15 T cell receptor beta chains derived from one specimen sequenced in a study of Ad26.COV2.S vaccination and SARS-CoV-2 variants. Produced via immunoSEQ multiplex PCR; TCRdb's table is partial and in-frame only. The repertoire includes 350,000 to 500,000 clones, more than 80% of them detected once, and 9% to 15% sits in the top ten. Treatment reported: around 19 received Ad26.COV2.S at low or high dose, single or two shots; 5 received placebo; per-sample allocation not given. The investigators took samples on day 63 after the first vaccine or placebo injection. The specimen was peripheral blood, collected in a trial of Ad26.COV2.S vaccine versus placebo. These receptors all come from a person between 18 and 65 years old who received the Ad26.COV2.S COVID-19 vaccine or a placebo.

The chain employs TRBV6-5 and TRBJ2-7, with D hard to call. The CDR3 extends over 12 amino acids. V gave up 6 bases and J gave up 9 bases, with 15 bases separating them. Germline V gives CDR1 MNHEY, CDR2 SVGAGI. The CDR3 reads CASRTTSEVQYF. The CDR3 DNA follows: TGTGCCAGCAGGACAACTTCTGAGGTGCAGTACTTC.

V usage is TRBV7-9 and J usage is TRBJ2-2, with 7 bases lining up with TRBD2. The junction had 8 bases not matched to a gene; V was cut back by 4 bases and J by 6 bases. Germline-derived CDR1 and CDR2 are SEHNR and FQNEAQ (reference sequence). The length of the CDR3 is 15 residues. DNA of the CDR3: TGTGCCAGCAGCTCTAGCGGACTAGGGGCCGGGGAGCTGTTTTTT. It specifies CASSSSGLGAGELFF.

Turning to this clone: The sample contains more than one DNA sequence encoding this CDR3. The V gene is TRBV12-3 or TRBV12-4, the J gene TRBJ1-1; D remains ambiguous. The CDR3 is made up of 13 amino acids. Trimming took 3 bases from V and 0 from J, leaving 5 bases between them. CDR3 loop: CASSLGMNTEAFF. CDR3 bases: TGTGCCAGCAGTTTGGGGATGAACACTGAAGCTTTCTTT.

This chain links TRBV4-2 with TRBJ2-3, with 8 bases fitting TRBD1. This CDR3 region has 16 residues. Germline lookup yields CDR1 LGHNA and CDR2 YNFKEQ. V shed 0 bases and J 10 bases; nucleotides not matched to a gene: 12. The CDR3 spells CASSQDTQGDKLSQYF. In DNA form, the CDR3 reads TGTGCCAGCAGCCAAGATACACAGGGGGACAAACTATCGCAGTATTTT.

V gene TRBV2 combines with J gene TRBJ2-2, with 9 bases aligning to TRBD2. Germline loops: CDR1 SNHLY, CDR2 FYNNEI. The CDR3 sequence is 15 residues long. Losses at the gene ends were 6 bases for V and 3 bases for J; bases not matched to a gene: 5. The CDR3 coding sequence is TGTGCCAGCAGCCAGAGGACTAGCGACACCGGGGAGCTGTTTTTT. This sequence encodes CASSQRTSDTGELFF.

CDR3 residues: CAWSSGLADNNEQFF. CDR3 coding DNA: TGTGCCTGGAGCTCGGGACTAGCGGATAACAATGAGCAGTTCTTC. The chain couples TRBV30 to TRBJ2-1, with TRBD2 matching over 11 bases. The CDR3 extends over 15 amino acids. The junction had 6 bases not matched to a gene; V was cut back by 3 bases and J by 5 bases. CDR1 is GTSNPN, CDR2 SVGIG, per germline (reference sequence).

This clone has more than one count but fewer than ten. The chain combines TRBV28 with TRBJ2-2, with unresolved D. This CDR3 is built from 17 residues. Germline V gene lookup returns CDR1 MDHEN and CDR2 SYDVKM. V was cut by 3 bases and J by 4 bases, with 18 bases left in between. CDR3 sequence (DNA): TGTGCCAGCAGTTTCAGGTTCAGCACGATAATCACCGGGGAGCTGTTTTTT. Residues: CASSFRFSTIITGELFF. The full variable domain, in which reference TRBV28 and TRBJ2-2 provide the parts outside the CDR3, is DVKVTQSSRYLVKRTGEKVFLECVQDMDHENMFWYRQDPGLGLRLIYFSYDVKMKEKGDIPEGYSVSREKKERFSLILESASTNQTSMYLCASSFRFSTIITGELFFGEGSRLTVL.

The genes are TRBV27 and TRBJ2-1, with 9 bases lining up with TRBD2. Germline CDR1 is MNHEY and CDR2 is SMNVEV (reference sequence). The CDR3 runs 16 residues. The V segment lost 5 bases and the J segment 3 bases; nucleotides outside the gene matches: 8. The CDR3 sequence: CASSPSSGMIYNEQFF. The CDR3, as DNA: TGTGCCAGCAGTCCATCTAGCGGGATGATCTACAATGAGCAGTTCTTC.

With regard to this clone: A much larger clone lies one base from this, so it may be a read error. The chain recombines TRBV7-8 with TRBJ2-7; D is undetermined. This CDR3 has 13 amino acids. Looked up from germline, CDR1 is SGHVS and CDR2 is FQNEAQ. Trimming removed 1 base at V and 2 bases at J, with 6 bases between. CDR3 in amino acids: CASSLEATYEQYF. The DNA for the CDR3 is TGTGCCAGCAGCTTAGAGGCCACCTACGAGCAGTACTTC.

The chain is built from TRBV21-1 and TRBJ1-2. TRBV21-1 is a pseudogene segment. The CDR3 sequence is 14 residues long. The CDR3 sequence is CASSKWGPNYGYTF. The CDR3 DNA is TGTGCCAGCAGCAAGTGGGGACCTAACTATGGCTACACCTTC.

CDR3 bases: TGCGCCAGCAGCTTGGTACTAGCGGGAAAACCCAAGCAGTACTTC. This sequence encodes CASSLVLAGKPKQYF. The rearrangement uses TRBV5-1 and TRBJ2-7; 10 bases are a match to TRBD2. V gave up 0 bases and J gave up 8 bases; unmatched junction bases: 8. The CDR3 consists of 15 residues. Germline V gene data show CDR1 as SGHRS and CDR2 as YFSETQ.

The J gene is TRBJ2-7, the V gene TRBV28, with 12 nucleotides matching TRBD2. With V trimmed by 5 bases and J by 2 bases, 4 bases remained unmatched. This CDR3 region has 15 residues. CDR1 and CDR2 from the germline V gene are MDHEN and SYDVKM. CDR3 in DNA: TGTGCCAGCAGTACCGCTAGCGGGAGGGCCTACGAGCAGTACTTC. Translating gives CASSTASGRAYEQYF.

This clone was observed a single time. The rearrangement joins TRBV5-4 to TRBJ1-6; TRBD1 is a possible D gene (6 bases). CDR1 is SGHNT, CDR2 YYREEE, per germline (reference sequence). Between the trimmed V and J ends, which lost 4 bases and 7 bases, there was a span of 15 bases. The CDR3 runs to 15 residues. The CDR3 DNA sequence: TGTGCCAGCAGCCACAAGAGCCAGGGGAATTCACCCCTCCACTTT. Translated, it gives CASSHKSQGNSPLHF.

The chain has TRBV19 and TRBJ1-3; tentative D call: TRBD1 (6 bases). The CDR3 covers 14 residues. V gave up 9 bases and J gave up 0 bases, with 12 bases separating them. CDR1 is LNHDA and CDR2 is SQIVND in the germline V gene (reference sequence). Here the CDR3 DNA reads TGTGCCAGCGGACAGAAGTCCTCTGGAAACACCATATATTTT. It translates to CASGQKSSGNTIYF. The whole variable domain, remainder taken from reference TRBV19 and TRBJ1-3, is DGGITQSPKYLFRKEGQNVTLSCEQNLNHDAMYWYRQDPGQGLRLIYYSQIVNDFQKGDIAEGYSVSREKKESFPLTVTSAQKNPTAFYLCASGQKSSGNTIYFGEGSWLTVV.

The chain uses TRBV7-2 and TRBJ2-5; either TRBD1 or TRBD2 may supply D (5 bases each). V lost 4 bases and J lost 2, with 8 bases in between. The germline V gene has CDR1 SGHTA and CDR2 FQGNSA. The CDR3 is made up of 13 amino acids. In DNA, the CDR3 is TGTGCCAGCAGCTCATGGGGGCAAGAGACCCAGTACTTC. Residues: CASSSWGQETQYF.